This T cell receptor beta chain was obtained from a study of TIL therapy for anti-PD-1-resistant metastatic lung cancer. Overall study context: Most patients had lung adenocarcinoma; several tumors were EGFR-mutant, two ALK-rearranged; half smoked currently or formerly.

Time point defined: pre-treatment sample, taken before nivolumab and TIL therapy. The tumor samples were excised metastases, mostly pleural nodules or supraclavicular lymph nodes. The immunoSEQ assay was v3. Measured with immunoSEQ multiplex PCR; TCRdb has only the in-frame clones, and not every one. The repertoire consists of 95,000 or so clones, with around three fifths occurring once and the leading ten covering over 9.5%. Unmatched junction bases numbered 7, after V lost 5 bases and J lost 4 bases. Germline CDR1 SGHVS, CDR2 FQNEAQ. CDR3 length: 15 amino acids. The sequencing here drew on tumor tissue, taken at baseline. The sequence was obtained from a person between 30 and 79 years old with non-small cell lung cancer. J is TRBJ1-2 and V is TRBV7-8, with 10 bases aligning to TRBD1. The CDR3 region is CASSRGQGGAYGYTF. The CDR3 nucleotides read TGTGCCAGCAGCCGAGGACAGGGGGGAGCCTATGGCTACACCTTC.